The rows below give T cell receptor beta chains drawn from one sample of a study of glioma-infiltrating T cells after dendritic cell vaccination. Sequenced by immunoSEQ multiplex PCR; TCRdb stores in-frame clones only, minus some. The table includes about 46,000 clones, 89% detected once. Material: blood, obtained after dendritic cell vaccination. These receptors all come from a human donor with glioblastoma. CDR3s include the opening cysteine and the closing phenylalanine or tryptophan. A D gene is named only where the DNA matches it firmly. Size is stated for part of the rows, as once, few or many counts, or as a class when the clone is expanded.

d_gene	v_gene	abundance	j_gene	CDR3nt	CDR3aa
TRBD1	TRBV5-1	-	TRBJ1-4	TGCGCCAGCAGCCCGGGACAGGGCCCAAATGAAAAACTGTTTTTT	CASSPGQGPNEKLFF
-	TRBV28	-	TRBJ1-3	TGTGCCAGCACCACAACAGGAGTGGAAAACACCATATATTTT	CASTTTGVENTIYF
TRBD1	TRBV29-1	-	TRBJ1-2	TGCAGCGTGGACAGGTATGGCTACACCTTC	CSVDRYGYTF
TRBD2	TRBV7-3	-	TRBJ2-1	TGTGCCAGCAGCTTAACGTCAGCGGGAGGCACCAATGAGCAGTTCTTC	CASSLTSAGGTNEQFF
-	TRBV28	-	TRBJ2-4	TGTGCCAGCAGTCCCCTCGGGCCTGCCGGGGACATTCAGTACTTC	CASSPLGPAGDIQYF
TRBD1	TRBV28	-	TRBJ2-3	TGTGCCAGCAGCAAACAGGGGCCAGCCCTAAATACGCAGTATTTT	CASSKQGPALNTQYF
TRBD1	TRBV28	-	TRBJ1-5	TGTGCCAGCAGTATCCCCCCGACAGGGGGCAATCAGCCCCAGCATTTT	CASSIPPTGGNQPQHF
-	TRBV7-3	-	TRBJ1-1	TGTGCCAGCAGCTTACTGAAAGGAGAAGAAGCTTTCTTT	CASSLLKGEEAFF
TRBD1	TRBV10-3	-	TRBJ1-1	TGTGCCACAGGGACAGCGAACACTGAAGCTTTCTTT	CATGTANTEAFF
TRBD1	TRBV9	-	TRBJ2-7	TGTGCCAGCAGCGTAGGGGCAGGGGGTGCCTACGAGCAGTACTTC	CASSVGAGGAYEQYF
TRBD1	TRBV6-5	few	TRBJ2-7	TGTGCCAGCAGCCGGGACAGGGAGCAAACCTACGAGCAGTACTTC	CASSRDREQTYEQYF
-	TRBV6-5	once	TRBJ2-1	TGTGCCAGCAGATCAGGACTTTACAATGAGCAGTTCTTC	CASRSGLYNEQFF
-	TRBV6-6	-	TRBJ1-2	TGTGCCAGCAGTCTCGGCAGCGGCGTCTATGGCTACACCTTC	CASSLGSGVYGYTF
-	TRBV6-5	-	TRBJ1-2	TGTGCCAGCACTCCTGGGGGGGTGGACTATGGCTACACCTTC	CASTPGGVDYGYTF
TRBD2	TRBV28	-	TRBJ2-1	TGTGCCAGCACCCCCTTAGAAGCTAGCGGGAGAAGGAATGAGCAGTTCTTC	CASTPLEASGRRNEQFF
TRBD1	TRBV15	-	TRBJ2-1	TGTGCCACCAGGGGGACGGACAGGGTTGGGAATGAGCAGTTCTTC	CATRGTDRVGNEQFF
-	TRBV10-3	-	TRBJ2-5	TGTGCCATCAGTGTAGGGGATCAAGAGACCCAGTACTTC	CAISVGDQETQYF
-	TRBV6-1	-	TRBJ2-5	TGTGCCAGCAGTGCCTCAAGAGCAGGGACCCAGTACTTC	CASSASRAGTQYF
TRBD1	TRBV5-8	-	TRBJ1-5	TGTGCCAGCAGCCCCGGAGCCGGACAGGGGGCTTATCAGCCCCAGCATTTT	CASSPGAGQGAYQPQHF
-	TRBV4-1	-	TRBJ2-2	TGCGCCAGCAGCCAAGATGGCTGGGGGGCCGGGGAGCTGTTTTTT	CASSQDGWGAGELFF
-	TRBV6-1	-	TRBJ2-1	TGTGCCAGCAGTGAAGGTACAGCCATCTACAATGAGCAGTTCTTC	CASSEGTAIYNEQFF
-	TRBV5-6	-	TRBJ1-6	TGTGCCAGCAGCTTGATTGAACAGGCCTATAATTCACCCCTCCACTTT	CASSLIEQAYNSPLHF
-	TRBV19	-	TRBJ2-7	TGTGCCAGTAGTACAAGGACACTCGCACCCTACGAGCAGTACTTC	CASSTRTLAPYEQYF
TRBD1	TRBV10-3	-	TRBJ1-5	TGTGCCACCCTGGGACAGGGCCGGGAGCCCCAGCATTTT	CATLGQGREPQHF
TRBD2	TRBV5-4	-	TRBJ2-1	TGTGCCAGCAGCTCGGCTAGCGGGGGCTACAATGAGCAGTTCTTC	CASSSASGGYNEQFF
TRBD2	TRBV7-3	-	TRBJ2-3	TGTGCCAGCAGCTTAACGGGGGGGAGGGATACGCAGTATTTT	CASSLTGGRDTQYF
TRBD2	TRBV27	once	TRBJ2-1	TGTGCCAGCAGTTTAAAACTAGCGGGAGGACCAAATGAGCAGTTCTTC	CASSLKLAGGPNEQFF
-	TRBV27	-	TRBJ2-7	TGTGCCAGCAGTTACAGGTTTGGGTACGAGCAGTACTTC	CASSYRFGYEQYF
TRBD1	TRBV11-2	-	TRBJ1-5	TGTGCCAGCAGCCTGGGACAGAGAAACAATCAGCCCCAGCATTTT	CASSLGQRNNQPQHF
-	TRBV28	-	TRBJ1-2	TGTGCCAGCAGTTTAAGCAACTATGGCTACACCTTC	CASSLSNYGYTF
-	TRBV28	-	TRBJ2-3	TGTGCCAGCAGTCCCCTTGAGTATTTT	CASSPLEYF